One and the same sample provided the 18 T cell receptor beta chains below, sequenced in a study of T cells in narcolepsy. Sequencing was performed with immunoSEQ multiplex PCR; in TCRdb, only in-frame clones are kept and a portion is missing. The data hold about 24,000 clones, with approximately 85% observed a single time. Material: memory (CD45RA-) CD4+ T cells from blood. The receptors originated from a human donor in good health.

In its sample, this clone is medium-sized. The V call is TRBV27, the J call TRBJ1-5, with 9 bases lining up with TRBD1. CDR1 is MNHEY and CDR2 is SMNVEV in the germline V gene (reference sequence). The CDR3 loop spans 13 amino acids. Unmatched junction bases numbered 2, after V lost 4 bases and J lost 7 bases. This CDR3 is CASSYRGRQPQHF. In DNA form, the CDR3 reads TGTGCCAGCAGTTACAGGGGGCGGCAGCCCCAGCATTTT.

This sequence joins TRBV19 and TRBJ2-3, with TRBD1 matching over 8 bases. The J segment lost 2 bases and the V segment lost 5 bases, leaving 3 bases of the junction unmatched. From germline, CDR1 is LNHDA and CDR2 SQIVND (reference sequence). The CDR3 loop spans 14 amino acids. The CDR3 nucleotides read TGTGCCAGTAGTCGGGGACAGGCCACAGATACGCAGTATTTT. Translation: CASSRGQATDTQYF.

The rearrangement uses TRBV7-6 and TRBJ2-2, with D perhaps matching TRBD2 (5 bases). V lost 5 bases to trimming and J lost 5 bases, with 9 bases between them. The CDR3 is made up of 13 amino acids. Per germline, CDR1 SGHVS and CDR2 FNYEAQ. This CDR3 is CASSTPGTGELFF. CDR3 sequence (DNA): TGTGCCAGCAGCACGCCGGGGACCGGGGAGCTGTTTTTT. The full variable domain, its missing parts supplied by reference TRBV7-6 and TRBJ2-2, is GAGVSQSPRYKVTKRGQDVALRCDPISGHVSLYWYRQALGQGPEFLTYFNYEAQQDKSGLPNDRFSAERPEGSISTLTIQRTEQRDSAMYRCASSTPGTGELFFGEGSRLTVL.

CDR3 sequence (DNA): TGCGCCAGCAGCTTGGCGACTAGCGCGTTCCAAGAGACCCAGTACTTC. Protein sequence: CASSLATSAFQETQYF. The chain is built from TRBV5-1 and TRBJ2-5, with TRBD2 matching over 8 bases. The V segment lost 0 bases and the J segment 1 base; nucleotides outside the gene matches: 5. The CDR3 spans 16 residues. Germline values: CDR1 SGHRS, CDR2 YFSETQ.

The gene calls are TRBV4-3 and TRBJ2-7; D could derive from TRBD1 or TRBD2 (5 bases each). The V gene lost 4 bases and the J gene lost 5 bases, with 9 bases spanning the gap. The CDR3 totals 12 residues. In germline, CDR1 is LGHNA, CDR2 YSLEER. CDR3 sequence reads: CASSLWGNEQYF. Here the CDR3 DNA reads TGCGCCAGCAGCCTGTGGGGGAACGAGCAGTACTTC.

The genes are TRBV5-1 and TRBJ1-6; possible D gene TRBD1, 6 bases. Germline V CDR1 and CDR2: SGHRS, YFSETQ. The ends were cut back, 0 bases at V and 14 bases at J, with 21 bases in the middle. This CDR3 region has 16 residues. The CDR3 sequence is CASSLGSGALGETLHF. CDR3 bases: TGCGCCAGCAGCTTGGGGTCAGGGGCCCTCGGCGAAACCCTCCACTTT.

This sequence joins TRBV18 and TRBJ2-7, with D maybe TRBD1 (6 bases). Deletions cut 3 bases from V and 2 bases from J, with 11 bases between. Germline CDR1 KGHSH, CDR2 LQKENI. The CDR3 extends over 14 amino acids. The chain's CDR3 is CASSPDSFTYEQYF. The CDR3 coding sequence is TGTGCCAGCTCACCGGACAGTTTCACCTACGAGCAGTACTTC. Supplemented by reference TRBV18 and TRBJ2-7, the full variable domain reads NAGVMQNPRHLVRRRGQEARLRCSPMKGHSHVYWYRQLPEEGLKFMVYLQKENIIDESGMPKERFSAEFPKEGPSILRIQQVVRGDSAAYFCASSPDSFTYEQYFGPGTRLTVT.

On this clone: An end of the junction does not agree with germline; a read error may underlie this. The chain links TRBV19 to TRBJ2-4; the match to TRBD2 covers 8 bases. The CDR3 extends over 13 amino acids. Germline values: CDR1 LNHDA, CDR2 SQIVND (reference sequence). For the CDR3, the DNA is TGTGCCAGTAGTATTCGGTCGGGACTAGAACCGTCCTTC. Translating gives CASSIRSGLEPSF.

CDR3 DNA: TGTGCCAGCAGTTTATTGGGGATGTCGTACCAAGAGACCCAGTACTTC. Its protein is CASSLLGMSYQETQYF. V usage is TRBV27 and J usage is TRBJ2-5; D is ambiguous. The V gene's germline CDR1 is MNHEY and CDR2 SMNVEV (reference sequence). The V end was cut by 1 base, the J end by 0 bases, with 12 bases between. This CDR3 is built from 16 residues.

The chain carries TRBV7-9 and TRBJ1-2; 10 bases align to TRBD1. The J segment lost 7 bases and the V segment lost 5 bases, leaving 7 bases of the junction unmatched. This CDR3 region has 14 residues. CDR1 is SEHNR, CDR2 FQNEAQ, per germline (reference sequence). This CDR3 reads CASSLDRGHGGYTF. In DNA form, the CDR3 reads TGTGCCAGCAGCCTCGACAGGGGGCATGGTGGCTACACCTTC.

The CDR3 bases are TGTGCCAGCAGTGGGGCAAAACTTGAGCAGTTCTTC. Its translation: CASSGAKLEQFF. The chain is built from TRBV2 and TRBJ2-1; D is uncertain. The V end was cut by 4 bases, the J end by 9 bases, with 10 bases between. The CDR3 has 12 amino acids. Per the germline V gene, CDR1 is SNHLY and CDR2 is FYNNEI.

This rearrangement joins TRBV5-1 to TRBJ2-5; 12 bases map to TRBD2. The CDR3 sequence is 15 residues long. The V and J ends lost 4 bases and 2 bases, in that order; junction bases with no gene match: 3. From germline, CDR1 is SGHRS and CDR2 YFSETQ. CDR3 region: CASSRGTSGQETQYF. CDR3 bases: TGCGCCAGCAGCCGGGGGACTAGCGGGCAAGAGACCCAGTACTTC. Looking up the rest from reference TRBV5-1 and TRBJ2-5 gives the full variable domain: KAGVTQTPRYLIKTRGQQVTLSCSPISGHRSVSWYQQTPGQGLQFLFEYFSETQRNKGNFPGRFSGRQFSNSRSEMNVSTLELGDSALYLCASSRGTSGQETQYFGPGTRLLVL.

This clone was seen more than once but under ten times. DNA of the CDR3: TGCGCCAGCAGATATCAGAGTACCGGGGAGACCCAGTACTTC. Residues: CASRYQSTGETQYF. This chain connects TRBV5-1 to TRBJ2-5, with D unclear. Germline-derived CDR1 and CDR2 are SGHRS and YFSETQ. Trimming left V 5 bases short and J 5 bases short, with 16 bases between. This CDR3 is built from 14 residues.

This sequence joins TRBV9 and TRBJ2-1; 7 bases align to TRBD2. The CDR3 contains 17 residues. Per germline, CDR1 SGDLS and CDR2 YYNGEE. Losses at the gene ends were 4 bases for V and 7 bases for J; bases not matched to a gene: 17. The CDR3 loop is CASSPSLAERPGNEQFF. The CDR3 DNA follows: TGTGCCAGCAGCCCGTCCCTAGCGGAGCGCCCTGGGAATGAGCAGTTCTTC.

This chain connects TRBV5-8 to TRBJ2-1; possible D gene TRBD2, 6 bases. The CDR3 totals 14 residues. The V end lost 4 bases, the J end lost 5 bases, and 13 bases lay between the germline ends. Germline CDR1 SGHTS, CDR2 YDEGEE. In DNA, the CDR3 is TGTGCCAGCAGCAGGGACTTGAGGAACAATGAGCAGTTCTTC. Protein sequence: CASSRDLRNNEQFF.

The chain recombines TRBV4-3 with TRBJ2-1; D is possibly TRBD1 or TRBD2 (5 bases each). Germline V CDR1 and CDR2: LGHNA, YSLEER. V was cut by 0 bases and J by 10 bases, with 10 bases left in between. The CDR3 has 13 amino acids. CDR3: CASSQDKGREQFF. As DNA, the CDR3 is TGCGCCAGCAGCCAAGATAAGGGACGCGAGCAGTTCTTC.

Turning to this clone: The junction differs from germline at one of its ends, possibly a read error. V and J are TRBV6-9 and TRBJ1-3, with D unresolved. The CDR3 runs 13 residues. Germline lookup yields CDR1 MNHGY and CDR2 SVAAGI. This chain's CDR3 is CAIGRSSGSTIYF. The CDR3 DNA reads as TGTGCCATAGGACGGAGCTCTGGAAGCACCATATATTTT.

The V call is TRBV6-1, the J call TRBJ1-2, with a tentative D call TRBD1 (6 bases). The germline V and J ends were trimmed by 2 bases and 8 bases, with 18 bases remaining between them. Germline V gene data show CDR1 as MNHNS and CDR2 as SASEGT. The CDR3 spans 15 residues. The CDR3 nucleotides are TGTGCCAGCAGTGAACGAGGGGGGGCTAGAAAGGGCTACACCTTC. Its protein product is CASSERGGARKGYTF.